These 22 T cell receptor beta chains originate from one sample sequenced in a study of T cells after yellow fever vaccination (dated by TCRdb to the late 2010s). The sample's treatment or condition label is to be understood as: live attenuated yellow fever vaccine strain. Libraries were prepared through 5' RACE. This sample was sequenced with an Illumina HiSeq 2500. The public sequencing data were trimmed at Q25 with fastp and processed into clonotypes with MiXCR by TCRdb, which kept only in-frame beta chains. Duplicate CDR3 protein sequences are folded into a single record with the most common DNA and genes. The sample table records hundreds of thousands of distinct CDR3 sequences; roughly a sixth of these occur just once. The ten largest clones take up around 15% of the sample. The sequences come from PBMCs, collected about 5 days after the first yellow fever vaccination. The receptors derive from a young man who received the YFV17D yellow fever vaccine.

This clonotype was observed a handful of times. The chain couples TRBV12-3 or TRBV12-4 to TRBJ2-3; D is unclear. Trimming removed 5 bases from V and 4 bases from J, with 19 bases in between. The CDR3 extends over 16 amino acids. The CDR3 region is CASSTMAGSSADTQYF. The CDR3 bases are TGTGCCAGCAGTACGATGGCAGGTTCCTCGGCAGATACGCAGTATTTT.

The DNA for the CDR3 is TGTGCCACCAGTGATTCCGGGACTAGCACAGATACGCAGTATTTT. This sequence encodes CATSDSGTSTDTQYF. The J gene is TRBJ2-3, the V gene TRBV24-1; D may be TRBD2 (6 bases). The CDR3 length is 15 residues. V was trimmed by 2 bases and J by 0 bases, leaving 8 bases between them. Germline CDR1 is KGHDR and CDR2 is SFDVKD.

The sample holds a few counts of this clonotype. The chain employs TRBV20-1 and TRBJ2-7; no clear D. Trimming removed 2 bases from V and 0 bases from J, with 11 bases in between. The CDR3 runs to 14 residues. CDR1 is DFQATT, CDR2 SNEGSKA, per germline (reference sequence). The CDR3 DNA reads TGCAGTGCTAGATCGGGTTCTCTCTCCTACGAGCAGTACTTC. The encoded protein is CSARSGSLSYEQYF.

On this clonotype: One base away lies a much larger clone, so this may be a sequencing read error. The CDR3 bases are TGTGCCAGCAGCTTAGATGTTGGGGCCAACGACCTGACTTTC. Translating gives CASSLDVGANDLTF. The chain carries TRBV7-6 and TRBJ2-6; D is possibly TRBD1 (5 bases). The CDR3 length is 14 residues. Germline CDR1 and CDR2: SGHVS and FNYEAQ. Looking up the rest from reference TRBV7-6 and TRBJ2-6 gives the full variable domain: GAGVSQSPRYKVTKRGQDVALRCDPISGHVSLYWYRQALGQGPEFLTYFNYEAQQDKSGLPNDRFSAERPEGSISTLTIQRTEQRDSAMYRCASSLDVGANDLTFGAGSRLTVL.

The CDR3, as DNA: TGTGCCAGCAGATTTCTCCAGGGTGGTCTCAATGAGCAGTTCTTC. The encoded protein is CASRFLQGGLNEQFF. This rearrangement joins TRBV6-5 to TRBJ2-1, with D possibly being TRBD1 (5 bases). The CDR3 runs to 15 residues. Trimming left V 6 bases short and J 6 bases short, with 18 bases between. Looked up from germline, CDR1 is MNHEY and CDR2 is SVGAGI.

This clonotype was recorded a few times. The chain couples TRBV5-1 to TRBJ1-2; 9 positions match TRBD1. Per germline, CDR1 SGHRS and CDR2 YFSETQ. The CDR3 is 15 residues long. J gave up 3 bases and V 0 bases, and 3 bases lay outside the gene matches. The CDR3 here is CASSLAGQGYYGYTF. DNA for the CDR3: TGCGCCAGCAGCTTGGCTGGACAGGGGTACTATGGCTACACCTTC.

This clonotype has only a few counts. V gene TRBV7-8 combines with J gene TRBJ1-1; the D is unclear. V was clipped by 6 bases and J by 0 bases, with 8 bases between them. Germline V CDR1 and CDR2: SGHVS, FQNEAQ. The CDR3 runs to 13 residues. CDR3 loop: CASRPGLNTEAFF. The CDR3 DNA follows: TGTGCCAGCAGGCCCGGATTGAACACTGAAGCTTTCTTT.

The chain combines TRBV29-1 with TRBJ2-5; 9 bases align to TRBD1. CDR3 length: 14 residues. The germline CDR1 and CDR2 sequences are SQVTM and ANQGSEA. The junction had 13 bases not matched to a gene; V was cut back by 8 bases and J by 6 bases. In nucleotides, the CDR3 is TGCAGCTCGGCCTCCGGGACAGGGTTTAAGACCCAGTACTTC. It yields the protein CSSASGTGFKTQYF.

The CDR3 nucleotides are TGCGCCAGCAGCCAAGATCGGACTTTTCTTAGCTCCCCAGATACGCAGTATTTT. Its translation: CASSQDRTFLSSPDTQYF. V gene TRBV4-1 combines with J gene TRBJ2-3; TRBD2 might be the D (5 bases). The CDR3 is 18 residues long. Germline loops: CDR1 MGHRA, CDR2 YSYEKL. The V gene lost 0 bases and the J gene lost 4 bases, with 20 bases spanning the gap.

The chain couples TRBV2 to TRBJ2-4; D tentatively reads TRBD1 or TRBD2 (5 bases each). V lost 7 bases, J lost 8 bases, and 15 bases lay in between. The CDR3 spans 13 residues. Germline CDR1 and CDR2: SNHLY and FYNNEI. The CDR3 sequence: CASNRDQGDIQYF. CDR3 sequence (DNA): TGTGCCAGCAACCGGGACCAAGGGGACATTCAGTACTTC.

The chain combines TRBV11-2 with TRBJ2-3; 13 bases map to TRBD2. CDR3 length equals 19 residues. J was trimmed by 0 bases and V by 5 bases; bases with no gene match: 11. CDR1 SGHAT and CDR2 FQNNGV come from the germline V gene. As DNA, the CDR3 is TGTGCCAGCAGCCCGAAAGGACTAGCGGGGGATCCCAGCACAGATACGCAGTATTTT. Encoded protein: CASSPKGLAGDPSTDTQYF.

This clonotype was observed a handful of times. This chain uses TRBV6-5 with TRBJ1-6; D call uncertain. From germline, CDR1 is MNHEY and CDR2 SVGAGI. Trimming stripped 3 bases from V and 7 bases from J, with 10 bases between. The CDR3 is made up of 14 amino acids. CDR3 sequence: CASSYTRNNSPLHF. In DNA, the CDR3 is TGTGCCAGCAGTTATACCAGAAACAATTCACCCCTCCACTTT.

In its sample, this clonotype was seen a few times. The chain couples TRBV12-3 or TRBV12-4 to TRBJ1-2, with a possible D match to TRBD1 (6 bases). The CDR3 loop spans 12 amino acids. Trimming took off 4 bases at V and 8 bases at J, with 11 bases between the two ends. The CDR3: CASSYRVLGYTF. As DNA, the CDR3 is TGTGCCAGCAGTTACAGGGTTTTGGGCTACACCTTC.

This clonotype showed up just a few times. This rearrangement joins TRBV20-1 to TRBJ1-2; D is ambiguous. Germline CDR1 DFQATT, CDR2 SNEGSKA (reference sequence). This CDR3 comprises 11 residues. Trimming cost V 6 bases and J 4 bases, with 9 bases left between them. CDR3 coding DNA: TGCAGTGCAATGCCCGCCTATGGCTACACCTTC. It codes for CSAMPAYGYTF.

This clonotype was found a few times. The chain couples TRBV29-1 to TRBJ2-7; TRBD1 agrees at 7 bases. This CDR3 contains 15 residues. In germline, CDR1 is SQVTM, CDR2 ANQGSEA. The J segment lost 0 bases and the V segment lost 2 bases, leaving 7 bases of the junction unmatched. CDR3 loop: CSVEMGRGYSYEQYF. CDR3 DNA sequence: TGCAGCGTTGAAATGGGCAGGGGGTACTCCTACGAGCAGTACTTC.

This clonotype was counted at least ten times. J is TRBJ2-5 and V is TRBV9; D might be TRBD2 (5 bases). CDR3 size: 14 residues. Germline CDR1 reads SGDLS; CDR2 reads YYNGEE. V gave up 1 base and J gave up 0 bases, with 7 bases separating them. CDR3: CASSVRADQETQYF. The CDR3 DNA reads as TGTGCCAGCAGCGTACGAGCGGACCAAGAGACCCAGTACTTC. The complete variable domain, with remaining parts taken from reference TRBV9 and TRBJ2-5, reads DSGVTQTPKHLITATGQRVTLRCSPRSGDLSVYWYQQSLDQGLQFLIQYYNGEERAKGNILERFSAQQFPDLHSELNLSSLELGDSALYFCASSVRADQETQYFGPGTRLLVL.

This clonotype was seen many times. This chain links TRBV4-3 with TRBJ2-5; D could derive from TRBD1 or TRBD2 (5 bases each). The CDR3 runs 15 residues. V was trimmed by 0 bases and J by 5 bases, leaving 13 bases between them. CDR1 is LGHNA, CDR2 YSLEER, per germline. This CDR3 is CASSQERGGEETQYF. Written as DNA, the CDR3 is TGCGCCAGCAGCCAAGAGAGGGGTGGAGAGGAGACCCAGTACTTC.

This clonotype occurred a few times. This chain joins TRBV4-2 and TRBJ2-1, with TRBD1 matching over 9 bases. The germline V gene has CDR1 LGHNA and CDR2 YNFKEQ. There are 16 residues in the CDR3. With V trimmed by 3 bases and J by 5 bases, 8 bases remained unmatched. Written as DNA, the CDR3 is TGTGCCAGCAGCCATCTCCGGGACAGGGATGACAATGAGCAGTTCTTC. As protein: CASSHLRDRDDNEQFF.

The genes are TRBV4-1 and TRBJ1-2; D is perhaps TRBD1 (6 bases). Germline loops: CDR1 MGHRA, CDR2 YSYEKL. The V end was cut by 4 bases, the J end by 8 bases, with 14 bases between. This CDR3 comprises 13 residues. CDR3 coding DNA: TGCGCCAGCAGCCGAGATCAGGGGTTAGGCTACACCTTC. Translated: CASSRDQGLGYTF.

V and J are TRBV12-3 or TRBV12-4 and TRBJ2-1, with a tentative D call TRBD1 (8 bases). The CDR3 spans 14 residues. Trimming removed 7 bases from V and 8 bases from J, with 18 bases in between. CDR3 nucleotides: TGTGCCAGCAATGACAGGGGAGGGAGTGATGAGCAGTTCTTC. Encoded protein: CASNDRGGSDEQFF.

The chain is built from TRBV4-1 and TRBJ2-7; 8 bases align to TRBD1. V lost 1 base to trimming and J lost 5 bases; unmatched junction nucleotides: 7. CDR1 MGHRA and CDR2 YSYEKL come from the germline V gene. CDR3 size: 15 residues. The CDR3 nucleotides are TGCGCCAGCAGCCAAGGGACAGGGACGGAGGACGAGCAGTACTTC. It codes for CASSQGTGTEDEQYF.

This clonotype occurred a few times. The chain carries TRBV30 and TRBJ2-3; tentatively, D is TRBD1 (5 bases). This CDR3 has 13 amino acids. V was trimmed by 3 bases and J by 1 base, leaving 8 bases between them. Per germline, CDR1 GTSNPN and CDR2 SVGIG (reference sequence). CDR3 sequence: CAWRGLGTDTQYF. The CDR3 DNA is TGTGCCTGGAGGGGGCTTGGCACAGATACGCAGTATTTT.